This entry lists 28 T cell receptor beta chains sequenced from one sample in a study of shared clonotypes between healthy human individuals. Only in-frame clones appear in the TCRdb table, and some are missing; sequencing was by immunoSEQ multiplex PCR. The sample yields roughly 2.1 million clones, about 93% seen once. Positively selected for CCR7, the CD45RO-negative cells used as naive CD8 cells excluded terminally differentiated effector memory CD45RA+ cells. Sequencing was carried out using naive CD8+ T cells from PBMCs. The receptor set was obtained from a man between 18 and 35 years old in good health. Some clones in this sample may be carry-over from other donors' samples.

The chain links TRBV19 to TRBJ1-2; D remains ambiguous. Trimming pared 8 bases from V and 2 bases from J, leaving 12 bases between. Per the germline V gene, CDR1 is LNHDA and CDR2 is SQIVND (reference sequence). The CDR3 sequence is 13 residues long. The CDR3 sequence is CASEPAFNYGYTF. CDR3 coding DNA: TGTGCCAGTGAGCCAGCGTTCAACTATGGCTACACCTTC.

This clone was counted only a few times. The J gene is TRBJ1-5, the V gene TRBV10-3; 9 bases align to TRBD1. Trimming at V came to 10 bases and at J to 7 bases, leaving 8 bases not matched to a gene. The germline gives CDR1 ENHRY, CDR2 SYGVKD. The CDR3 covers 13 residues. Here the CDR3 reads CATGTGRRQPQHF. For the CDR3, the DNA is TGTGCCACCGGGACAGGGAGGCGGCAGCCCCAGCATTTT.

V and J are TRBV7-9 and TRBJ1-4, with unresolved D. V lost 1 base and J lost 0, with 9 bases in between. The CDR3 is 16 amino acids. CDR1 SEHNR and CDR2 FQNEAQ come from the germline V gene (reference sequence). DNA of the CDR3: TGTGCCAGCAGCTTAGGGCCAACAGCAACTAATGAAAAACTGTTTTTT. Protein product: CASSLGPTATNEKLFF.

The genes are TRBV28 and TRBJ2-5, with D maybe TRBD1 (6 bases). The CDR3 runs 13 residues. Looked up from germline, CDR1 is MDHEN and CDR2 is SYDVKM. V lost 6 bases to trimming and J lost 5 bases, with 13 bases between them. The CDR3 spells CASSPGQWETQYF. CDR3 nucleotides: TGTGCCAGCAGCCCTGGACAGTGGGAGACCCAGTACTTC.

The chain combines TRBV5-1 with TRBJ2-5; 8 bases agree with TRBD2. Germline values: CDR1 SGHRS, CDR2 YFSETQ. Losses at the gene ends were 5 bases for V and 5 bases for J; bases not matched to a gene: 14. This CDR3 contains 16 residues. CDR3: CASRPEEAGVWETQYF. CDR3 bases: TGCGCCAGCAGACCTGAGGAAGCGGGAGTATGGGAGACCCAGTACTTC.

As for this clone: The same CDR3 can be traced to other DNA sequences in this sample. This sequence joins TRBV5-1 and TRBJ2-3, with 9 bases that match TRBD2. CDR3 length equals 16 residues. Germline lookup yields CDR1 SGHRS and CDR2 YFSETQ. V dropped 1 base and J dropped 1; count of bases not matched to a gene: 4. The CDR3 DNA sequence: TGCGCCAGCAGCTTGTCATTAGCGGGAGGCACAGATACGCAGTATTTT. This translates into CASSLSLAGGTDTQYF.

The chain carries TRBV4-1 and TRBJ2-1, with TRBD1 matching over 9 bases. V lost 3 bases and J lost 5; bases outside the gene matches: 8. The CDR3 consists of 16 residues. Germline assignment: CDR1 MGHRA and CDR2 YSYEKL. CDR3 in DNA: TGCGCCAGCAGCCATCCCCTCGGGACAGGGAACAATGAGCAGTTCTTC. Its protein is CASSHPLGTGNNEQFF.

V gene TRBV11-3 combines with J gene TRBJ1-2; D not resolved. Looked up from germline, CDR1 is SGHNT and CDR2 is YENEEA. This CDR3 contains 13 residues. The V and J ends lost 6 bases and 8 bases respectively, with 16 bases between them. CDR3 sequence reads: CASRRRTSGGYTF. DNA for the CDR3: TGTGCCAGCAGACGGCGGACCTCGGGGGGCTACACCTTC.

CDR3 in DNA: TGTGCCAGCAGCTTAGGGACGGGCCCTCTCAGCCAGCATTTT. It yields the protein CASSLGTGPLSQHF. This sequence joins TRBV7-9 and TRBJ1-5; D remains unclear. Germline V gene lookup returns CDR1 SEHNR and CDR2 FQNEAQ (reference sequence). The V and J ends lost 1 base and 12 bases respectively, with 16 bases between them. The CDR3 has 14 residues.

V is TRBV27 and J is TRBJ1-1; 8 bases line up with TRBD1. CDR1 and CDR2 (germline): MNHEY, SMNVEV (reference sequence). There are 16 residues in the CDR3. V lost 5 bases, J lost 5 bases, and 13 bases stayed unmatched. CDR3 DNA sequence: TGTGCCAGCAGTCGTAGCCTTCGGACAGGGAGTACTGAAGCTTTCTTT. Its protein product is CASSRSLRTGSTEAFF.

This rearrangement joins TRBV7-3 to TRBJ2-5; D is unresolved. CDR3 length: 13 amino acids. Trimming took off 8 bases at V and 2 bases at J, with 12 bases between the two ends. CDR1 and CDR2 (germline): SGHTA, FQGTGA. CDR3 protein: CASPTLCQETQYF. The CDR3 DNA reads as TGTGCCAGCCCCACGTTGTGTCAAGAGACCCAGTACTTC.

Of note for this clone: Distinct nucleotide sequences in the sample also encode this CDR3. V usage is TRBV19 and J usage is TRBJ1-1, with 7 bases lining up with TRBD1. This CDR3 has 15 residues. With V trimmed by 3 bases and J by 0 bases, 4 bases remained unmatched. CDR1 is LNHDA, CDR2 SQIVND, per germline (reference sequence). CDR3 coding DNA: TGTGCCAGTAGTATTCCGGACAGGTTGAACACTGAAGCTTTCTTT. Translating gives CASSIPDRLNTEAFF.

The gene calls are TRBV28 and TRBJ2-7; D is possibly TRBD1 (6 bases). CDR1 and CDR2 from the germline V gene are MDHEN and SYDVKM. The CDR3 runs to 14 residues. V lost 6 bases, J lost 1 base, and 13 bases lay in between. CDR3 in DNA: TGTGCCAGCAGCTTACAGGGCAGATCCTACGAGCAGTACTTC. This sequence encodes CASSLQGRSYEQYF.

V usage is TRBV7-8 and J usage is TRBJ2-1; 9 bases map to TRBD2. With V trimmed by 2 bases and J by 10 bases, 9 bases remained unmatched. Germline V gene data show CDR1 as SGHVS and CDR2 as FQNEAQ. The CDR3 has 15 amino acids. The CDR3 reads CASSLYKREAREQFF. CDR3 coding DNA: TGTGCCAGCAGCTTATATAAGCGGGAGGCCAGGGAGCAGTTCTTC.

The chain recombines TRBV28 with TRBJ2-1, with 11 nucleotides matching TRBD2. J lost 7 bases, V lost 11 bases, and 16 bases had no gene match. The CDR3 length is 16 residues. The germline gives CDR1 MDHEN, CDR2 SYDVKM. In nucleotides, the CDR3 is TGTGCCCTTACCCCCCTACTAGCGGGAGAGGGGAATGAGCAGTTCTTC. The encoded protein is CALTPLLAGEGNEQFF.

About this clone: The identical CDR3 is also encoded by other nucleotide sequences in the sample. This chain links TRBV25-1 with TRBJ1-1; no reliable D call. Trimming shortened V by 2 bases and J by 2 bases, and 6 bases separated the two germline ends. Germline V gene lookup returns CDR1 MGHDK and CDR2 SYGVNS. CDR3 size: 13 residues. The CDR3 sequence: CASSEDRNTEAFF. In DNA form, the CDR3 reads TGTGCCAGCAGTGAAGATAGAAACACTGAAGCTTTCTTT.

The J gene is TRBJ2-1, the V gene TRBV5-1; 7 bases fit TRBD2. The V gene end was trimmed by 7 bases and the J gene end by 9 bases; junction bases not matched to a gene: 10. CDR3 length: 13 amino acids. Germline CDR1 SGHRS, CDR2 YFSETQ. In DNA form, the CDR3 reads TGCGCCAGCTGGGAGGGCAGCGGGCTTGAGCAGTTCTTC. Protein sequence: CASWEGSGLEQFF.

The J gene is TRBJ2-5, the V gene TRBV29-1; tentatively, D is TRBD1 (6 bases). The CDR3 runs to 12 residues. V lost 5 bases and J 8 bases, leaving 15 bases between the germline ends. CDR1 is SQVTM, CDR2 ANQGSEA, per germline. As DNA, the CDR3 is TGCAGCGTTTGGCAGGGGTTGGATACCCAGTACTTC. It encodes CSVWQGLDTQYF.

The V call is TRBV11-2, the J call TRBJ2-3, with D uncertain. V was pared by 2 bases and J by 5 bases, with 11 bases between. The CDR3 is 14 amino acids. CDR1 and CDR2 (germline): SGHAT, FQNNGV. Here the CDR3 reads CASSLLTGGDTQYF. The CDR3 DNA reads as TGTGCCAGCAGCTTACTAACGGGCGGAGATACGCAGTATTTT.

The rearrangement links TRBV28 to TRBJ1-2, with D perhaps TRBD1 (5 bases). The CDR3 runs 16 residues. Trimming cost V 5 bases and J 4 bases, with 20 bases left between them. CDR1 is MDHEN and CDR2 is SYDVKM in the germline V gene. This CDR3 reads CASSIPGPGVVYGYTF. The CDR3 region has the DNA TGTGCCAGCAGTATACCGGGACCGGGGGTCGTCTATGGCTACACCTTC.

The V call is TRBV15, the J call TRBJ2-7, with a tentative D call TRBD1 (6 bases). Germline CDR1 LNHNV, CDR2 YYDKDF (reference sequence). V lost 3 bases and J lost 2, with 8 bases in between. The CDR3 spans 13 residues. This CDR3 reads CATSRDSTYEQYF. The DNA of the CDR3 is TGTGCCACCAGCAGGGACAGCACCTACGAGCAGTACTTC.

CDR3 protein: CASSDAGRASGANVLTF. The CDR3 DNA follows: TGTGCCAGCAGCGACGCTGGGCGGGCTTCTGGGGCCAACGTCCTGACTTTC. The gene calls are TRBV9 and TRBJ2-6; a possible D gene is TRBD2 (5 bases). Germline lookup yields CDR1 SGDLS and CDR2 YYNGEE. This CDR3 region has 17 residues. V was pared by 3 bases and J by 1 base, with 14 bases between.

A remark on this clone: One end of the junction is discordant with germline, which a read error may explain. The rearrangement uses TRBV29-1 and TRBJ2-1; 13 bases align to TRBD2. Germline-derived CDR1 and CDR2 are SQVTM and ANQGSEA. This CDR3 contains 18 residues. CDR3 protein: CSVEGLAGEGSRYNEQFF. Written as DNA, the CDR3 is TGCAGCGTGGAAGGACTAGCGGGAGAAGGGTCGCGTTACAATGAGCAGTTCTTC.

This clone showed up just a few times. The same CDR3 can be traced to other DNA sequences in this sample. The genes are TRBV9 and TRBJ2-7; TRBD2 aligns across 7 bases. The V gene end was trimmed by 3 bases and the J gene end by 0 bases; junction bases not matched to a gene: 0. Germline V gene lookup returns CDR1 SGDLS and CDR2 YYNGEE. The length of the CDR3 is 13 residues. CDR3 loop: CASSAGGSYEQYF. The CDR3 DNA reads TGTGCCAGCAGCGCGGGGGGCTCCTACGAGCAGTACTTC.

J is TRBJ2-7 and V is TRBV6-6, with unresolved D. Trimming shortened V by 7 bases and J by 2 bases, and 9 bases separated the two germline ends. The CDR3 runs to 12 residues. Germline V gene sequence: CDR1 MNHNY, CDR2 SVGAGI (reference sequence). This CDR3 is CASTTLAYEQYF. The CDR3 DNA reads TGTGCCAGCACCACCCTTGCCTACGAGCAGTACTTC.

Here the CDR3 reads CSAMTGTGYYEQYF. The CDR3 DNA is TGCAGCGCCATGACCGGGACAGGGTATTACGAGCAGTACTTC. The chain uses TRBV29-1 and TRBJ2-7; 9 positions match TRBD1. Germline CDR1 reads SQVTM; CDR2 reads ANQGSEA. With 7 bases clipped from V and 4 bases from J, the junction kept 11 bases outside the gene matches. This CDR3 has 14 amino acids.

In its sample, this clone was seen once. CDR3 amino acids: CASKIQGGWTLGAHEQYF. The CDR3 region has the DNA TGTGCCAGCAAAATACAGGGAGGTTGGACACTTGGTGCCCACGAGCAGTACTTC. V is TRBV28 and J is TRBJ2-7; D assignment may be TRBD1 or TRBD2 (6 bases each). Looked up from germline, CDR1 is MDHEN and CDR2 is SYDVKM. V lost 7 bases and J 5 bases, leaving 30 bases between the germline ends. This CDR3 contains 18 residues. Full variable domain (remainder filled in from reference TRBV28 and TRBJ2-7): DVKVTQSSRYLVKRTGEKVFLECVQDMDHENMFWYRQDPGLGLRLIYFSYDVKMKEKGDIPEGYSVSREKKERFSLILESASTNQTSMYLCASKIQGGWTLGAHEQYFGPGTRLTVT.

The chain couples TRBV19 to TRBJ1-5; D ambiguous. The CDR3 length is 18 residues. The V gene's germline CDR1 is LNHDA and CDR2 SQIVND (reference sequence). Trimming pared 6 bases from V and 0 bases from J, leaving 21 bases between. CDR3 residues: CASSPVDETSYSNQPQHF. CDR3 sequence (DNA): TGTGCCAGTAGCCCGGTTGACGAAACAAGTTATAGCAATCAGCCCCAGCATTTT.